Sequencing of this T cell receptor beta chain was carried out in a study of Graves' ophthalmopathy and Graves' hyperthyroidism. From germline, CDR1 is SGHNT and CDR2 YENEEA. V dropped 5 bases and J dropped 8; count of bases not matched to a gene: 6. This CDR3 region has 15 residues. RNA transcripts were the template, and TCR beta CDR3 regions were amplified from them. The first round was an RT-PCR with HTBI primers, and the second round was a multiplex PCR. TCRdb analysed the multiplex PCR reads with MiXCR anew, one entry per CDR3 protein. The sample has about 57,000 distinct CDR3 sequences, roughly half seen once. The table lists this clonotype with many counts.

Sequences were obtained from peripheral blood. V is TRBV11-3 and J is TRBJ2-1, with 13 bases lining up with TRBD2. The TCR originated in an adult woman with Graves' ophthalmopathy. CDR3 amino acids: CASSRTSGSWDEQFF. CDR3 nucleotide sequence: TGTGCCAGCAGCCGGACTAGCGGGAGTTGGGATGAGCAGTTCTTC.